The next 27 T cell receptor beta chains were all read from a single sample in a study of T cell responses to AZD1222 COVID-19 vaccine. Sequencing used immunoSEQ multiplex PCR; TCRdb keeps in-frame clones, though not all of them. Recorded for this sample: around 150,000 clones. The source material was peripheral blood. The receptor set was obtained from an adult in good health.

V gene TRBV18 combines with J gene TRBJ2-5; D gene unclear. V lost 9 bases, J lost 3 bases, and 14 bases lay in between. Germline values: CDR1 KGHSH, CDR2 LQKENI. The CDR3 extends over 13 amino acids. The CDR3 loop reads CASRQTVEETQYF. The CDR3 DNA reads TGTGCCAGTAGGCAGACGGTCGAAGAGACCCAGTACTTC.

The chain employs TRBV27 and TRBJ1-6; D unclear. This CDR3 is 15 amino acids long. Germline CDR1 MNHEY, CDR2 SMNVEV (reference sequence). V lost 4 bases and J 6 bases, leaving 13 bases between the germline ends. The CDR3 loop reads CASSWADGINSPLHF. In DNA, the CDR3 is TGTGCCAGCAGTTGGGCGGACGGAATTAATTCACCCCTCCACTTT.

The V call is TRBV15, the J call TRBJ2-3; 12 bases are a match to TRBD2. From germline, CDR1 is LNHNV and CDR2 YYDKDF (reference sequence). V was pared by 0 bases and J by 0 bases, with 7 bases of the junction left unmatched. The CDR3 consists of 19 residues. The CDR3 loop is CATSRDRLAGASSTDTQYF. The CDR3 region has the DNA TGTGCCACCAGCAGAGATCGACTAGCGGGGGCCTCTAGCACAGATACGCAGTATTTT.

The chain recombines TRBV7-8 with TRBJ1-1; perhaps TRBD1 as D (6 bases). V shed 2 bases and J shed 4 bases, with 8 bases lying between them. Germline lookup yields CDR1 SGHVS and CDR2 FQNEAQ. This CDR3 has 13 amino acids. CDR3 residues: CASSLIQGTEAFF. The CDR3 DNA reads as TGTGCCAGCAGCTTAATACAGGGCACTGAAGCTTTCTTT.

This chain connects TRBV7-9 to TRBJ2-7; the match to TRBD1 covers 8 bases. The CDR3 sequence is 15 residues long. The germline V gene has CDR1 SEHNR and CDR2 FQNEAQ (reference sequence). Trimming cost V 5 bases and J 4 bases; bases outside gene matches: 10. The CDR3 nucleotides are TGTGCCAGCAGCGCCCCGGGACAGGACCTTTACGAGCAGTACTTC. It translates to CASSAPGQDLYEQYF.

The CDR3 DNA is TGTGCCAGCCTAGCAACGACAGGGTCCTACTATGGCTACACCTTC. Amino acids: CASLATTGSYYGYTF. The rearrangement links TRBV28 to TRBJ1-2; 7 positions agree with TRBD1. Germline values: CDR1 MDHEN, CDR2 SYDVKM. The length of the CDR3 is 15 residues. J was trimmed by 3 bases and V by 8 bases; bases with no gene match: 12.

V usage is TRBV11-2 and J usage is TRBJ1-5; the D gene is possibly TRBD1 (6 bases). V was clipped by 5 bases and J by 4 bases, with 18 bases between them. The CDR3 spans 16 residues. Germline-derived CDR1 and CDR2 are SGHAT and FQNNGV. The CDR3 DNA follows: TGTGCCAGCAGCCCTCGCGGGGCAGGGGAGAATCAGCCCCAGCATTTT. It is translated as CASSPRGAGENQPQHF.

This chain joins TRBV6-4 and TRBJ2-1, with a possible D match to TRBD2 (6 bases). The length of the CDR3 is 16 residues. Germline V gives CDR1 MRHNA, CDR2 SNTAGT. V shed 3 bases and J shed 1 base, with 13 bases lying between them. The CDR3 DNA reads as TGTGCCAGCAGTGAGGCGGGGACGGGGTCCTACAATGAGCAGTTCTTC. This gives the protein CASSEAGTGSYNEQFF.

This chain joins TRBV6-5 and TRBJ1-6; a weak D match, TRBD1 (6 bases). The CDR3 is 15 residues long. The V end lost 7 bases, the J end lost 7 bases, and 17 bases lay between the germline ends. Germline V gene lookup returns CDR1 MNHEY and CDR2 SVGAGI. Here the CDR3 DNA reads TGTGCCAGCACCCGGACAGTCCCGGGGAATTCACCCCTCCACTTT. This encodes CASTRTVPGNSPLHF.

The chain links TRBV2 to TRBJ1-2; TRBD1 aligns across 8 bases. The CDR3 consists of 15 residues. In germline, CDR1 is SNHLY, CDR2 FYNNEI. V lost 4 bases to trimming and J lost 7 bases; unmatched junction nucleotides: 11. The CDR3 protein is CASSGVDRAWRGYTF. DNA for the CDR3: TGTGCCAGCAGTGGGGTGGACAGGGCTTGGCGTGGCTACACCTTC. Variable domain in full (rest from reference TRBV2 and TRBJ1-2): EPEVTQTPSHQVTQMGQEVILRCVPISNHLYFYWYRQILGQKVEFLVSFYNNEISEKSEIFDDQFSVERPDGSNFTLKIRSTKLEDSAMYFCASSGVDRAWRGYTFGSGTRLTVV.

CDR3 nucleotide sequence: TGTGCCAGCAGCTCGAACACTGAAGCTTTCTTT. Protein sequence: CASSSNTEAFF. The chain couples TRBV5-4 to TRBJ1-1; no reliable D call. Between the trimmed V and J ends, which lost 3 bases and 1 base, there was a span of 1 base. Germline V CDR1 and CDR2: SGHNT, YYREEE (reference sequence). The CDR3 is 11 amino acids.

The V call is TRBV7-9, the J call TRBJ2-3; tentatively, D is TRBD1 (6 bases). Trimming shortened V by 0 bases and J by 1 base, and 8 bases separated the two germline ends. CDR3 length: 15 residues. Germline V lookup: CDR1 SEHNR, CDR2 FQNEAQ (reference sequence). CDR3 DNA: TGTGCCAGCAGCTTAGCGGGGGCGCGCACAGATACGCAGTATTTT. Translated: CASSLAGARTDTQYF.

The chain is built from TRBV5-1 and TRBJ2-1, with TRBD1 as a possible D gene (6 bases). V was clipped by 7 bases and J by 9 bases, with 20 bases between them. The CDR3 sequence is 14 residues long. Per germline, CDR1 SGHRS and CDR2 YFSETQ. Here the CDR3 DNA reads TGCGCCAGCCACCGGGACACTAGACGTGGTGAGCAGTTCTTC. It is translated as CASHRDTRRGEQFF.

The V gene is TRBV19, the J gene TRBJ1-5; 12 nucleotides align to TRBD1. V trimming: 6 bases; J trimming: 4 bases; junction bases outside the gene matches: 13. The CDR3 is 18 amino acids. Germline CDR1 LNHDA, CDR2 SQIVND (reference sequence). The CDR3 region has the DNA TGTGCCAGTAGCACCCTGGGACAGGGGGCTTCGGAAAATCAGCCCCAGCATTTT. Translated, it gives CASSTLGQGASENQPQHF.

The CDR3 protein is CASSSRSTGGDNSPLHF. In nucleotides, the CDR3 is TGTGCCAGCAGCTCACGATCGACAGGGGGCGACAATTCACCCCTCCACTTT. The chain has TRBV5-6 and TRBJ1-6; 10 bases agree with TRBD1. The CDR3 length is 17 residues. J was trimmed by 7 bases and V by 3 bases; bases with no gene match: 10. Germline CDR1 SGHDT, CDR2 YYEEEE.

This rearrangement joins TRBV19 to TRBJ1-5; D remains unclear. Deletions cut 4 bases from V and 1 base from J, with 14 bases between. CDR3 length: 16 residues. Germline loops: CDR1 LNHDA, CDR2 SQIVND (reference sequence). The CDR3, as DNA: TGTGCCAGTAGTACCACCACAACCCCGAGCAATCAGCCCCAGCATTTT. Protein product: CASSTTTTPSNQPQHF.

The chain links TRBV7-2 to TRBJ2-1; D gene ambiguous. Trimming pared 7 bases from V and 9 bases from J, leaving 13 bases between. The CDR3 totals 12 residues. Germline loops: CDR1 SGHTA, CDR2 FQGNSA. CDR3 region: CASTIPPPEQFF. The CDR3 nucleotides are TGTGCCAGCACTATACCCCCCCCTGAGCAGTTCTTC. Full variable domain (outside the CDR3, taken from reference TRBV7-2 and TRBJ2-1): GAGVSQSPSNKVTEKGKDVELRCDPISGHTALYWYRQSLGQGLEFLIYFQGNSAPDKSGLPSDRFSAERTGGSVSTLTIQRTQQEDSAVYLCASTIPPPEQFFGPGTRLTVL.

The chain recombines TRBV2 with TRBJ1-2; weak D call: TRBD1 (5 bases). Germline CDR1 is SNHLY and CDR2 is FYNNEI. V lost 2 bases to trimming and J lost 4 bases, with 11 bases between them. The CDR3 has 14 amino acids. The chain's CDR3 is CASSELDKPYGYTF. In nucleotides, the CDR3 is TGTGCCAGCAGTGAACTGGACAAGCCCTATGGCTACACCTTC.

The gene calls are TRBV28 and TRBJ1-4, with D unresolved. The CDR3 is 14 residues long. Per germline, CDR1 MDHEN and CDR2 SYDVKM. V gave up 1 base and J gave up 8 bases, with 11 bases separating them. The CDR3 reads CASSLSWVGEKLFF. CDR3 bases: TGTGCCAGCAGTTTATCGTGGGTAGGCGAAAAACTGTTTTTT.

The chain has TRBV4-2 and TRBJ1-2; 8 bases align to TRBD1. This CDR3 contains 16 residues. V lost 0 bases, J lost 7 bases, and 10 bases stayed unmatched. Germline CDR1 is LGHNA and CDR2 is YNFKEQ. CDR3 protein: CASSQDWWTGSSGYTF. CDR3 nucleotide sequence: TGTGCCAGCAGCCAAGATTGGTGGACAGGGTCCTCTGGCTACACCTTC.

This chain connects TRBV6-1 to TRBJ1-5; D might be TRBD1 (5 bases). V lost 3 bases and J lost 6, with 12 bases in between. There are 14 residues in the CDR3. Germline lookup yields CDR1 MNHNS and CDR2 SASEGT. The CDR3 coding sequence is TGTGCCAGCAGTGAGGCGAGTGGGGGTCAGCCCCAGCATTTT. Amino acids: CASSEASGGQPQHF.

The chain uses TRBV28 and TRBJ2-4, with TRBD2 matching over 7 bases. The CDR3 spans 15 residues. The ends lost 4 bases at V and 1 base at J; junction bases unmatched: 4. Germline CDR1 reads MDHEN; CDR2 reads SYDVKM. CDR3 sequence (DNA): TGTGCCAGCAGTTCCCTGACTAGCGCCAAAAACATTCAGTACTTC. Translating gives CASSSLTSAKNIQYF.

The chain carries TRBV12-3 or TRBV12-4 and TRBJ2-7; possibly TRBD1 for D (6 bases). The CDR3 spans 13 residues. Trimming pared 5 bases from V and 1 base from J, leaving 9 bases between. The DNA of the CDR3 is TGTGCCAGCAGTCCCCAGGGGTCCTACGAGCAGTACTTC. Translating it yields CASSPQGSYEQYF.

V is TRBV19 and J is TRBJ2-3; D could derive from TRBD1 or TRBD2 (5 bases each). CDR1 is LNHDA, CDR2 SQIVND, per germline (reference sequence). Trimming stripped 4 bases from V and 4 bases from J, with 18 bases between. The CDR3 loop spans 16 amino acids. CDR3 in amino acids: CASSTIFGAKSDTQYF. Written as DNA, the CDR3 is TGTGCCAGTAGTACAATCTTCGGGGCGAAATCAGATACGCAGTATTTT.

To note about this clone: This sample also contains other DNA sequences that code for the same CDR3. V is TRBV7-8 and J is TRBJ1-1; unclear D gene. Germline CDR1 is SGHVS and CDR2 is FQNEAQ. V lost 0 bases to trimming and J lost 1 base, with 3 bases between them. The CDR3 has 13 amino acids. The CDR3 DNA reads TGTGCCAGCAGCTTAGCGCGGAACACTGAAGCTTTCTTT. Translating it yields CASSLARNTEAFF.

V usage is TRBV28 and J usage is TRBJ1-3, with D tentatively TRBD1 (5 bases). This CDR3 contains 16 residues. Germline CDR1 reads MDHEN; CDR2 reads SYDVKM. V lost 3 bases and J 3 bases, leaving 15 bases between the germline ends. CDR3 region: CASSLSGGARGNTIYF. The CDR3 region has the DNA TGTGCCAGCAGTTTGAGCGGAGGGGCGCGTGGAAACACCATATATTTT.

CDR3 DNA sequence: TGTGCCAGCAGTTACTTTGGCGACAATGAGCAGTTCTTC. It is translated as CASSYFGDNEQFF. The chain employs TRBV6-5 and TRBJ2-1; D not certain. V lost 1 base, J lost 5 bases, and 6 bases lay in between. This CDR3 spans 13 amino acids. Germline V lookup: CDR1 MNHEY, CDR2 SVGAGI.